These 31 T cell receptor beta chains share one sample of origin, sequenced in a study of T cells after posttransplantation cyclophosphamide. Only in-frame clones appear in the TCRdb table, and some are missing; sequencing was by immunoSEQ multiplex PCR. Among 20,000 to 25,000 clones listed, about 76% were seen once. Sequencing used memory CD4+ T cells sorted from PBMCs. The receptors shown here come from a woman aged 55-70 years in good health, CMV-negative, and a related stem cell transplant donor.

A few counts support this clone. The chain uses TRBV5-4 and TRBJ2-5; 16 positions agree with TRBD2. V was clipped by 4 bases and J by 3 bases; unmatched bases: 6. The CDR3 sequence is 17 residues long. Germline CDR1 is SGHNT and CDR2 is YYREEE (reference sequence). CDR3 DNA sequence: TGTGCCAGCAGCAAAGGGACTAGCGGGAGGGCAAAAGAGACCCAGTACTTC. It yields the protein CASSKGTSGRAKETQYF.

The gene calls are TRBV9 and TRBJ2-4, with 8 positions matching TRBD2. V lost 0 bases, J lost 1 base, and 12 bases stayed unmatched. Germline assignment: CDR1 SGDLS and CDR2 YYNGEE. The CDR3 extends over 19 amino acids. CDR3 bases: TGTGCCAGCAGCGTAGCAGAAGCGGGGGAACCCGGTGCCAAAAACATTCAGTACTTC. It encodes CASSVAEAGEPGAKNIQYF.

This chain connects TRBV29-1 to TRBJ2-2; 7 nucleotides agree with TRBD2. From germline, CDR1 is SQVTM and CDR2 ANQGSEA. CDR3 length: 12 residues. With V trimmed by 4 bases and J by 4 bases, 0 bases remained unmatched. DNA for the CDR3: TGCAGCGTTGCGGGGGGCACCGGGGAGCTGTTTTTT. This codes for CSVAGGTGELFF.

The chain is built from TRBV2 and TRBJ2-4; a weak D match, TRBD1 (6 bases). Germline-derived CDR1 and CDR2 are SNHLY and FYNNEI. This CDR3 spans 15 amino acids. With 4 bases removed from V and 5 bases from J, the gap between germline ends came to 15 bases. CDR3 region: CASSGNRVGENIQYF. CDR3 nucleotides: TGTGCCAGCAGTGGTAACAGGGTGGGTGAAAACATTCAGTACTTC.

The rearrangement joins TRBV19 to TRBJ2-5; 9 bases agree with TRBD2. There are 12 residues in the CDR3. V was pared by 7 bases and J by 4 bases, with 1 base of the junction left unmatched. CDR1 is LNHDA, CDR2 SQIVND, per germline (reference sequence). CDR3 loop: CASNSGGETQYF. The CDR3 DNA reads TGTGCCAGTAATAGCGGGGGAGAGACCCAGTACTTC.

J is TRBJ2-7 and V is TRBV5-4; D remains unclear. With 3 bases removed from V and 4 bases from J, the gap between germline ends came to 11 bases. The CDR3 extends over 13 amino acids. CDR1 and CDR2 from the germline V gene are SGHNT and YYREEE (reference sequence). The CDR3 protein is CASSYERRYEQYF. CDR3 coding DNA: TGTGCCAGCAGCTATGAGAGGCGGTACGAGCAGTACTTC.

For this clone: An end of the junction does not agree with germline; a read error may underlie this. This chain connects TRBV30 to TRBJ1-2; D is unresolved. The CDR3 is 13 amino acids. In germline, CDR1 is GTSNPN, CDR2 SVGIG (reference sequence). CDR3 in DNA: TGTGCCTGGAGTGTACTAGGGAACTTTGGCTACACCTTC. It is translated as CAWSVLGNFGYTF.

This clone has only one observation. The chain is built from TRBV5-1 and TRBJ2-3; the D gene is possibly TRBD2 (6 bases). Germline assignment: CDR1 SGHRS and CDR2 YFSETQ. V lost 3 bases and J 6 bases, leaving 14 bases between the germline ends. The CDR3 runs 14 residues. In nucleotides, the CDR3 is TGCGCCAGCAGCTCATTTACGGAGGGCGATACGCAGTATTTT. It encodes CASSSFTEGDTQYF.

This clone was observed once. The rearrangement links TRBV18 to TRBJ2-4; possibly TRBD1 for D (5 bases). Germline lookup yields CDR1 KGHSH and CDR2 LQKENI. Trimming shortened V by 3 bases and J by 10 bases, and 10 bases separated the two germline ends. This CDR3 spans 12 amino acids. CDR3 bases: TGTGCCAGCTCACCGGAAGGGGCGATTCAGTACTTC. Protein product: CASSPEGAIQYF.

This CDR3 is CASSNSQHNEQFF. CDR3 coding DNA: TGTGCCAGCAGCAACAGCCAACACAATGAGCAGTTCTTC. The J gene is TRBJ2-1, the V gene TRBV7-9; D is unresolved. The CDR3 is 13 amino acids. Trimming stripped 5 bases from V and 5 bases from J, with 10 bases between. From germline, CDR1 is SEHNR and CDR2 FQNEAQ (reference sequence).

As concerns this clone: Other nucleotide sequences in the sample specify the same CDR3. DNA of the CDR3: TGTGCCAGCTCCGGGGGGGTAAACTCACCCCTCCACTTT. Its translation: CASSGGVNSPLHF. The chain employs TRBV18 and TRBJ1-6; D is perhaps TRBD1 (5 bases). Germline V gives CDR1 KGHSH, CDR2 LQKENI. The CDR3 is made up of 13 amino acids. Trimming shortened V by 6 bases and J by 10 bases, and 13 bases separated the two germline ends.

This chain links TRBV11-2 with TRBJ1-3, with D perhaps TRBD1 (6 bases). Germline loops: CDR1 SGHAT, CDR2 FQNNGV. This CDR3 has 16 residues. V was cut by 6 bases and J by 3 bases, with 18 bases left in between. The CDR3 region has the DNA TGTGCCAGCAGTTCAATCAGGGGCGCCAGTGGAAACACCATATATTTT. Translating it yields CASSSIRGASGNTIYF.

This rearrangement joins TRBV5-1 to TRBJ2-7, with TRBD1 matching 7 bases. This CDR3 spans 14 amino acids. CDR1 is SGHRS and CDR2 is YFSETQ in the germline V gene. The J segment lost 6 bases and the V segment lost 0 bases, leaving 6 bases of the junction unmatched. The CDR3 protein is CASSLVQGRAEQYF. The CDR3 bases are TGCGCCAGCAGCTTGGTACAGGGGAGAGCCGAGCAGTACTTC.

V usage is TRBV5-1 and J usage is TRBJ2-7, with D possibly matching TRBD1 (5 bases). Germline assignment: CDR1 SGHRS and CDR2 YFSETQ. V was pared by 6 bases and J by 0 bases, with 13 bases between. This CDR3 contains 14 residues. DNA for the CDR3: TGCGCCAGCACCCTGGACATCAACTCCTACGAGCAGTACTTC. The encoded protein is CASTLDINSYEQYF.

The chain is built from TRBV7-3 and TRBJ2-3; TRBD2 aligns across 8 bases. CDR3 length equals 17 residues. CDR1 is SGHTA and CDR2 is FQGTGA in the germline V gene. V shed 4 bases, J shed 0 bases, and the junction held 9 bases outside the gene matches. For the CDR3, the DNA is TGTGCCAGCAGCTCCGGGGGGGGGATCACAAGCACAGATACGCAGTATTTT. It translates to CASSSGGGITSTDTQYF.

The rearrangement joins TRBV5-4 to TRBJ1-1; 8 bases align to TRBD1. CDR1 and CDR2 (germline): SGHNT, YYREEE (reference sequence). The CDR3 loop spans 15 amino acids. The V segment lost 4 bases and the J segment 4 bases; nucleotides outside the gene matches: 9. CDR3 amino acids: CASSAGQGPGTEAFF. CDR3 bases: TGTGCCAGCAGCGCCGGACAGGGACCGGGCACTGAAGCTTTCTTT.

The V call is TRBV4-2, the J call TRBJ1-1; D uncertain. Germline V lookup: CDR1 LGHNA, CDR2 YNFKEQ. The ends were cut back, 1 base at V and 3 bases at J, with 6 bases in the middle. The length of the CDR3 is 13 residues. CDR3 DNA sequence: TGTGCCAGCAGCCAAGCACGGGACACTGAAGCTTTCTTT. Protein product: CASSQARDTEAFF.

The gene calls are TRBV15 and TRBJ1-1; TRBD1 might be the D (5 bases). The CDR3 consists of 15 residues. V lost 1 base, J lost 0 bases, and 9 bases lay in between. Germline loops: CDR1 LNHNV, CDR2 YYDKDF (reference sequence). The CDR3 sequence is CATSRGQGLNTEAFF. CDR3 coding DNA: TGTGCCACCAGCAGAGGCCAGGGTCTGAACACTGAAGCTTTCTTT.

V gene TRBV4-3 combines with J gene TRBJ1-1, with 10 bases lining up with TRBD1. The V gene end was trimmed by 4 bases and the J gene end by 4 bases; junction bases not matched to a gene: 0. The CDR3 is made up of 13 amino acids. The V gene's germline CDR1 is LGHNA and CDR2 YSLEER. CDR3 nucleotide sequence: TGCGCCAGCAGCCGGACAGGGGGCACTGAAGCTTTCTTT. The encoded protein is CASSRTGGTEAFF.

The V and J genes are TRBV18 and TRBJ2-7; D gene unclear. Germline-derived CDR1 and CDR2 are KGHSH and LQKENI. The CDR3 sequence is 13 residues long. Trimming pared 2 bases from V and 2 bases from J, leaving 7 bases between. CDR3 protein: CASSPTKAYEQYF. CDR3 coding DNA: TGTGCCAGCTCACCAACTAAAGCCTACGAGCAGTACTTC. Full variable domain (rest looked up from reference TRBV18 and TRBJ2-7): NAGVMQNPRHLVRRRGQEARLRCSPMKGHSHVYWYRQLPEEGLKFMVYLQKENIIDESGMPKERFSAEFPKEGPSILRIQQVVRGDSAAYFCASSPTKAYEQYFGPGTRLTVT.

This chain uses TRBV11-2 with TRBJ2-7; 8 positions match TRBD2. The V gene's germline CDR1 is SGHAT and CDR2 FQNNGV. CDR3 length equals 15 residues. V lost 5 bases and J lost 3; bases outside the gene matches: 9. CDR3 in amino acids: CASSPIGGRFYEQYF. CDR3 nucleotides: TGTGCCAGCAGCCCCATTGGCGGGAGGTTCTACGAGCAGTACTTC.

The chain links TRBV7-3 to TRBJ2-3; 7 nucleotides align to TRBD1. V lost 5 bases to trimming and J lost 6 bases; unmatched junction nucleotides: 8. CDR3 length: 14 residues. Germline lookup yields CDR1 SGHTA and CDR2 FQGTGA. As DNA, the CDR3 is TGTGCCAGCAGCCGACAGGGTCTCATTGATACGCAGTATTTT. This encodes CASSRQGLIDTQYF. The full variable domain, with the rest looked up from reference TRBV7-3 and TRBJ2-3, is GAGVSQTPSNKVTEKGKYVELRCDPISGHTALYWYRQSLGQGPEFLIYFQGTGAADDSGLPNDRFFAVRPEGSVSTLKIQRTERGDSAVYLCASSRQGLIDTQYFGPGTRLTVL.

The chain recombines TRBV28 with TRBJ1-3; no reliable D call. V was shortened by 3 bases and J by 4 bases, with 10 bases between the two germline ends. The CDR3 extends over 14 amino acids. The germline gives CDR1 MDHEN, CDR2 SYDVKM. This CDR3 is CASSLLAAGNTIYF. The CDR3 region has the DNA TGTGCCAGCAGTTTGCTAGCAGCAGGAAACACCATATATTTT.

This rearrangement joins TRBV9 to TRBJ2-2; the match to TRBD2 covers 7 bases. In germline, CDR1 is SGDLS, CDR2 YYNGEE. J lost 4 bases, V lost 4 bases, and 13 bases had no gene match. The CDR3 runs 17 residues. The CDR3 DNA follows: TGTGCCAGCAGCAAAGCGGGGTCGGGGAGTTTCACCGGGGAGCTGTTTTTT. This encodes CASSKAGSGSFTGELFF.

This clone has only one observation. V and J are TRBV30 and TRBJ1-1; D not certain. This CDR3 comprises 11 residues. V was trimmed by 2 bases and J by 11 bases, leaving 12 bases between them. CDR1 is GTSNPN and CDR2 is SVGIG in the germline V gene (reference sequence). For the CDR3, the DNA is TGTGCCTGGAGTTGGGGTTGGAGGGCTTTCTTT. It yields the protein CAWSWGWRAFF.

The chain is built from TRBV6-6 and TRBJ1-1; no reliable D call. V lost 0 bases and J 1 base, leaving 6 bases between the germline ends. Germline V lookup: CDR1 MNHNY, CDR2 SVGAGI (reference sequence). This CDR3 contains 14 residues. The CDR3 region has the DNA TGTGCCAGCAGTTACTCGAGTTCGAACACTGAAGCTTTCTTT. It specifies CASSYSSSNTEAFF.

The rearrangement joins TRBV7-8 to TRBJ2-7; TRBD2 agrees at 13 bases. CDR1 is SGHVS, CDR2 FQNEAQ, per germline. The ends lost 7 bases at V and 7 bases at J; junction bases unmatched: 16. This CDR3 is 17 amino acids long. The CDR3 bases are TGTGCCAGCATCCCGGGACTAGCGGGACGGACGGGTAGGGAGCAGTACTTC. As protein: CASIPGLAGRTGREQYF.

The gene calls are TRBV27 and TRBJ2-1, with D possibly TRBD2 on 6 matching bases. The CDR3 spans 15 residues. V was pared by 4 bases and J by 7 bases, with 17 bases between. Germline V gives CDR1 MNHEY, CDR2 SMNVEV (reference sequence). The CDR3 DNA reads TGTGCCAGCAGTTCGGTGACTAGTGCCCAAAATGAGCAGTTCTTC. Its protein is CASSSVTSAQNEQFF.

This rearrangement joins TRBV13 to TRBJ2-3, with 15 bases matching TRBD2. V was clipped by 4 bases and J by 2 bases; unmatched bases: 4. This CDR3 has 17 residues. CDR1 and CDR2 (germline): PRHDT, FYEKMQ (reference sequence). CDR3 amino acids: CASSSGLAGGYTDTQYF. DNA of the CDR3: TGTGCCAGCAGCTCAGGACTAGCGGGAGGGTACACAGATACGCAGTATTTT.

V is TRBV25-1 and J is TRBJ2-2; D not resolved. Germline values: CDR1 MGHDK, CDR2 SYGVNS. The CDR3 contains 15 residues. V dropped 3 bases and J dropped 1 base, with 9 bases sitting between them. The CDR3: CASSDTRQNTGELFF. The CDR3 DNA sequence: TGTGCCAGCAGTGATACGCGACAGAACACCGGGGAGCTGTTTTTT.

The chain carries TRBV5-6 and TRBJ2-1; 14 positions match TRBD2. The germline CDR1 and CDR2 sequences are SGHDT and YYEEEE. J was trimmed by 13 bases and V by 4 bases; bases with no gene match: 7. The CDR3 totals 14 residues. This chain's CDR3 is CASSMLGLAGAQFF. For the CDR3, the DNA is TGTGCCAGCAGCATGTTGGGACTAGCGGGAGCCCAGTTCTTC. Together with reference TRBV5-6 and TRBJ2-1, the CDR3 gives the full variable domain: DAGVTQSPTHLIKTRGQQVTLRCSPKSGHDTVSWYQQALGQGPQFIFQYYEEEERQRGNFPDRFSGHQFPNYSSELNVNALLLGDSALYLCASSMLGLAGAQFFGPGTRLTVL.